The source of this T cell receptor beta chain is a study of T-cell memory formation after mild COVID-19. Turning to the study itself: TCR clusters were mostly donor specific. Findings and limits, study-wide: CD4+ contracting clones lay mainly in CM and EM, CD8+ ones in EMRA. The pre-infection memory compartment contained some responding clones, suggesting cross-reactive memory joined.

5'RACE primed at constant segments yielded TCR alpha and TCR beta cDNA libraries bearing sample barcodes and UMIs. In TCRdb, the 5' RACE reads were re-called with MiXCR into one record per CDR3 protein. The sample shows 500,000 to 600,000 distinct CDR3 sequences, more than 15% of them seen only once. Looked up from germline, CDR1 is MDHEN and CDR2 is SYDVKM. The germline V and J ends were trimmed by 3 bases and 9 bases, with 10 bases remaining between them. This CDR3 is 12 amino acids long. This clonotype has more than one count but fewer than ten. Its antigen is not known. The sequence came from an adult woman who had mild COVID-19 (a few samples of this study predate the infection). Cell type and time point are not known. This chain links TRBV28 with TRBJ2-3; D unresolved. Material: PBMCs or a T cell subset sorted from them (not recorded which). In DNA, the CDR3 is TGTGCCAGCAGTTTGGGCGGCGTAACGCAGTATTTT. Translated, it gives CASSLGGVTQYF. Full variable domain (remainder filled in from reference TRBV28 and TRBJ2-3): DVKVTQSSRYLVKRTGEKVFLECVQDMDHENMFWYRQDPGLGLRLIYFSYDVKMKEKGDIPEGYSVSREKKERFSLILESASTNQTSMYLCASSLGGVTQYFGPGTRLTVL.